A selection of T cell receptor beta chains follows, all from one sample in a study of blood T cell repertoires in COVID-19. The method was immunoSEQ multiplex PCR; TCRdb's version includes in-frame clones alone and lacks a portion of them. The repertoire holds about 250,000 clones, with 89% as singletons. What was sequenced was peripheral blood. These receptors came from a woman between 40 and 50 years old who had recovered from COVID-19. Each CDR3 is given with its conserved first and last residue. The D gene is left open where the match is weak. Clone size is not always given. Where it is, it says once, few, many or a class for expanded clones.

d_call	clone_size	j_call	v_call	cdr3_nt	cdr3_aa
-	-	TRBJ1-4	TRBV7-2	TGTGCCAGCAGCTTAGCCCCTACGGTGGGGCAGGGCTTTAATGAAAAACTGTTTTTT	CASSLAPTVGQGFNEKLFF
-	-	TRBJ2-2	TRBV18	TGTGCCAGCTCCCTTGGGGGCAACACCGGGGAGCTGTTTTTT	CASSLGGNTGELFF
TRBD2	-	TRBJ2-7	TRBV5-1	TGCGCCAGCAGCTGGTTTCAGGGGGCGGCTCTAGCGGGAGGACCCAACGCCTCCTACGAGCAGTACTTC	CASSWFQGAALAGGPNASYEQYF
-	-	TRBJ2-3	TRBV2	TGTGCCAGCAGGTTGGCGGGGGCGGGAGTCTTTTTCCCAGATACGCAGTATTTT	CASRLAGAGVFFPDTQYF
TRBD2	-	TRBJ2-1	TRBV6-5	TGTGCCAGCAGTTACCAGCGGGAGAGTATCTATGAGCAGTTCTTC	CASSYQRESIYEQFF
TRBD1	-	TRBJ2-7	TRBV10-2	TGCGCCACTACACCGGGACAGGGGAGGAAGGAGCAGTACTTC	CATTPGQGRKEQYF
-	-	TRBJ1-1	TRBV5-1	TGCGCCAGCAGCGCGGGGACGCTGAACACTGAAGCTTTCTTT	CASSAGTLNTEAFF
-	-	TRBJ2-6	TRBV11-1	TGTGCCAGCAGCTTTGCGGGTCTCTCTGGGGCCAACGTCCTGACTTTC	CASSFAGLSGANVLTF
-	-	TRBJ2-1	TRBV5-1	TGCGCCAGCAGCCCGGGCGGGGGCTTCAATGAGCAGTTCTTC	CASSPGGGFNEQFF
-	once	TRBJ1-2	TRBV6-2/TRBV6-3	TGTGCCAGCAGTCAGGCAGGGACTTTTGGCTACACCTTC	CASSQAGTFGYTF
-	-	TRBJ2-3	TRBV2	TGTGCCAGCAGTCGGAGCACAGATACGCAGTATTTT	CASSRSTDTQYF
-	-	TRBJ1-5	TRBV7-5	TGTGCCAGAAGCTTACGGGTTCCCCGTAGCAATCAGCCCCAGCATTTT	CARSLRVPRSNQPQHF
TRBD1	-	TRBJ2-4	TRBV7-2	TGTGCCAGCAGCTTAATGGGACAGGGATTTTTTTTTGGGTCGAACATTCAGTACTTC	CASSLMGQGFFFGSNIQYF
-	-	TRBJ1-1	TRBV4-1	TGCGCCAGCAGCCGACAGATTGTGAACACTGAAGCTTTCTTT	CASSRQIVNTEAFF
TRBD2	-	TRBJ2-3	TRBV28	TGTGCCAGCAGAACACTAGCGGGAGTAACAGATACGCAGTATTTT	CASRTLAGVTDTQYF
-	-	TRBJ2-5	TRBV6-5	TGTGCCAGCGGGGACTTCCAAGAGACCCAGTACTTC	CASGDFQETQYF
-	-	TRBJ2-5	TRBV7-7	TGTGCTAGCAGCTCCACTAGTGGTGGTCAAGAGACCCAGTACTTC	CASSSTSGGQETQYF
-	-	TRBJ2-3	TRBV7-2	TGTGCCAGCAGCTTAGCGAGGGTGGGGTCGGATACGCAGTATTTT	CASSLARVGSDTQYF
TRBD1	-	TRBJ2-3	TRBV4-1	TGCGCCAGCAGTCAGGACAGGGTCGGCACAGATACGCAGTATTTT	CASSQDRVGTDTQYF
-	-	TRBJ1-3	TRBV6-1	TGTGCCAGCAGTGAAGAACTAGGCTTCCGGGGAAACACCATATATTTT	CASSEELGFRGNTIYF
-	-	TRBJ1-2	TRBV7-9	TGTGCCAGCAGCTCTTCCTTTTATGGCTACACCTTC	CASSSSFYGYTF
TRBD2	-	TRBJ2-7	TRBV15	TGTGCCACCAGCAGAGGGACTAGCGGGCTCTCCTACGAGCAGTACTTC	CATSRGTSGLSYEQYF
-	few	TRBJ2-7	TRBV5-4	TGTGCCAGCAGCTTGCCGACAGCCTACGAGCAGTACTTC	CASSLPTAYEQYF
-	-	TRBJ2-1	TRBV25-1	TGTGCCAGCAGTGATAAAGCGGGCTCCTACAATGAGCAGTTCTTC	CASSDKAGSYNEQFF
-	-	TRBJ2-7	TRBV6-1	TGTGCCAGCAGTGAAGCCGGGCCAGGACTGGGTTACGAGCAGTACTTC	CASSEAGPGLGYEQYF